This T cell receptor (beta chain) appears in the sequencing data of a study of shared clonotypes between healthy human individuals (dated by TCRdb to between 2020 and 2021). With respect to the entire study: Three men and two women, aged 18 to 49 years, made up the cohort. For each donor, CD4 naive and CD4 memory were each run on three plates, CD8 naive on two plates, and CD8 memory on one plate. To estimate repertoire size and how much clonotypes are shared between individuals, the study performed deep sequencing of blood TCR repertoires from about five healthy adults. Libraries were prepared and TCR repertoires were sequenced by different laboratories using diverse techniques, in order to increase sequencing depth and limit assay-specific biases. Between about 0.8 and 9 billion PBMCs per donor were obtained by leukapheresis.

As regards this clone: The antigen this receptor binds is unknown. Base quality data are lacking; no much larger clone is found one base away. Other nucleotide sequences in the sample specify the same CDR3.

TCR CDR3 regions were amplified from genomic DNA by multiplex PCR using the deep immunoSEQ assay. Extracted genomic DNA from each cell subset was spread evenly across all wells of several immunoSEQ 96-well plates, with each plate serving as a replicate. For sorted subsets, each replicate PCR was loaded with around 200 ng genomic DNA, equivalent to 30,000 or so T cell genomes. The purified libraries were quantified using a Qubit 3.0 fluorometer, sized with a Bioanalyzer 2100, and then quantified again using the KAPA Library Quantification kit. Every immunoSEQ 96-well plate was sequenced on a separate single-read 150-cycle Illumina NextSeq 550 flow cell. In the paper's pipeline: The immunoSEQ output contained only junctional sequences without quality scores, so filtering could not match that applied to full-length reads. Sequences were annotated with PyIR, a Python wrapper for IgBLAST v1.9, using IMGT germline references to assign V/J genes and CDR3. Reads with weak V/J assignments (E-value above 1e-6), missing CDR3, stop codons, out-of-frame junctions, or ambiguous translated residues were removed. A V3J clonotype was defined by an identical inferred V gene, J gene, and CDR3 amino acid sequence. Percentage overlap between repertoires was calculated by dividing the number of shared unique clonotypes by the size of the smaller repertoire. Richness of each repertoire was evaluated using RTK rarefaction, the Chao1 estimator, and Recon v2.1 estimates of unobserved clonotypes. Generation probabilities for all TCRbeta clonotypes obtained by the gDNA method from several donors were computed using OLGA. Sourced from immuneACCESS, this table was stored by TCRdb with only in-frame sequences that have V and J called. A share of the clones is absent; for the studies checked, an unresolved V gene accounts for under half, and the remainder has no known explanation. Clone size and V and J calls were adopted from that table, with D and trimming inferred from the DNA. This sample lists a few million clones; 80% to 95% were detected once. The ten largest clones take up approximately 0.4% of the sample.

The donors were healthy, HIV-negative adults with no recently reported acute infections or vaccinations. Only Caucasian adults living in Nashville, Tennessee, USA were represented among the donors. CD4+ T cells were enriched by magnetic negative selection, after which naive cells were positively selected on CD45RA and the negative fraction was taken as the memory subset. After blood collection by leukapheresis, PBMCs were isolated using Ficoll-Histopaque density gradient centrifugation and then cryopreserved in the vapor phase of liquid nitrogen. Analytical flow cytometry was used to check the purity and quantity of each magnetically sorted T cell population. From each sorted fraction, genomic DNA was isolated and quantified by UV absorbance on a Nanodrop 2000c. Findings and caveats that apply to the study as a whole: Compared with non-shared clonotypes, the clonotypes found in all four sorted-subset donors had higher generation probabilities. Based on pairwise subsampling, the degree of clonotype sharing among donors was expected to be affected by sequencing depth. Across four donors, approximately 4.6% of naive CD4, approximately 3.6% of naive CD8, 2% to 2.5% of memory CD4, and approximately 0.4% of memory CD8 clonotypes were shared. Because the study included only a small number of donors, the genetic and exposure-history diversity represented was limited. Sampling was restricted to blood, and TCR repertoires in tissue are likely to differ from TCR repertoires in blood. Incomplete sequencing was indicated by rarefaction of sorted-subset datasets, despite the large sequencing depth. Larger estimated clonotype richness was generally found for naive subsets than for memory subsets.

This TCR derives from a man between 18 and 29 years old in good health. Some clones in this sample may be carry-over from other donors' samples. Input material: naive CD4+ T cells from PBMCs. Taken with the paper, the label for cell subset or site translates to: CD45RA+ positively selected.

The DNA sequence follows: TGTGCCAGCAGCCGATACAATGAGCAGTTCTTC. Its protein reads: CASSRYNEQFF. Rearrangement joined TRBV7-9 to TRBJ2-1, with no confident D gene call. Including the terminal cysteine and phenylalanine, the CDR3 comprises 11 residues. Only the CDR3 portion is preserved as DNA: 33 bases, with reading frame beginning at the first base. The germline ends are 3 bases apart after V is trimmed by 5 bases and J by 4 bases. CDR1 and CDR2, looked up from the germline V gene (reference sequence), are SEHNR and FQNEAQ.